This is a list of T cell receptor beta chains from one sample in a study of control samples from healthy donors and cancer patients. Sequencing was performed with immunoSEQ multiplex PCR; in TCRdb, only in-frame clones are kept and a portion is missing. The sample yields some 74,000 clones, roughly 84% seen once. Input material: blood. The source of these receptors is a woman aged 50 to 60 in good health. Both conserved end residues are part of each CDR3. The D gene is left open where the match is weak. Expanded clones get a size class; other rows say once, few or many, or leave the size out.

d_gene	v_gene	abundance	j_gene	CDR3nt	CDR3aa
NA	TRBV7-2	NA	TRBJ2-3	TGTGCCAGCAGCTTAGCTTCTACAGATACGCAGTATTTT	CASSLASTDTQYF
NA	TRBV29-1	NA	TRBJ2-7	TGCAGCGTTGTATTTATTTACGAGCAGTACTTC	CSVVFIYEQYF
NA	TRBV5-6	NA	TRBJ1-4	TGTGCCAGCAGCTTGGATAAGGGAAGCAAACTGTTTTTT	CASSLDKGSKLFF
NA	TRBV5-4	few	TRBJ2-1	TGTGCCAGCAGCTTGGAGGGTCGGGTCGAGCAGTTCTTC	CASSLEGRVEQFF
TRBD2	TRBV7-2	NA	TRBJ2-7	TGTGCCAGCAGCTTAGTCGGGGGGACCGAGCAGTACTTC	CASSLVGGTEQYF
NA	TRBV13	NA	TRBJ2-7	TGTGCCAGCAGCAGGACGCCCCCCCGGGGGACAGACTACGAGCAGTACTTC	CASSRTPPRGTDYEQYF
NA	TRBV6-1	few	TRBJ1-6	TGTGCCAGCAGTGAAATTACTGACTCACCCCTCCACTTT	CASSEITDSPLHF
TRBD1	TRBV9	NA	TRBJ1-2	TGTGCCAGCAGCACGAGACAGGGGACAAACTATGGCTACACCTTC	CASSTRQGTNYGYTF
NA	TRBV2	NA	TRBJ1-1	TGTGCCCAAAACAGCGCTATGAACACTGAAGCTTTCTTT	CAQNSAMNTEAFF
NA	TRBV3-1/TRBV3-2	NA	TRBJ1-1	TGTGCCAGCAGCCAAACGCCAGGGGAAGCTTTCTTT	CASSQTPGEAFF
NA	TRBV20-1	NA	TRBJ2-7	TGCAGTGCTAGTCCTTATCGGGCCCTCACTCGGAGCTACGAGCAGTACTTC	CSASPYRALTRSYEQYF
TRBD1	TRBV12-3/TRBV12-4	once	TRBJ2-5	TGTGCCAGCACCGAGGGGGCGAGGGACCAGTACTTC	CASTEGARDQYF